This paragraph reports one T cell receptor (beta chain). Its antigen is still unknown. There are no base qualities to consult, and no much larger clone falls within one base. These data originate in a study of T-cell memory formation after mild COVID-19 listed by TCRdb under 2021. Regarding the study in general: Most TCR sequence clusters were specific to one of the two donors. In a couple of donors, T-cell clones that expanded and contracted after mild COVID-19 were tracked by sequencing TCRalpha and TCRbeta repertoires over time. The cohort comprised two young, previously healthy adult volunteers, one female and one male. Overall study results and their limits: The study covered only a couple of mild cases, and larger cohorts including severe cases with pre-infection samples were considered necessary. Balanced CD4/CD8 phenotypes were observed for clones contracting from day 15 to 85, whereas a bias towards CD4+ was observed for a second wave of clones expanding from day 15 to 37. Some responding clones were found in pre-infection memory, which suggests that pre-existing cross-reactive memory T cells took part in the SARS-CoV-2 response. SARS-CoV-2 specificity was not confirmed for the second-wave clones peaking on day 37. Contracting CD4+ clones turned up mainly in the CM and EM memory subsets, whereas EMRA was where CD8+ clones were enriched.

PBMCs were isolated by Ficoll-Paque density gradient centrifugation. Sequenced using an Illumina NovaSeq 6000. cDNA libraries for TCRalpha and TCRbeta were prepared by 5'RACE using constant-segment primers, with sample barcodes and unique molecular identifiers added. Trizol reagent was used to extract RNA from every sample. Amplification of the libraries took two PCR steps, and the second step added a second sample barcode plus Illumina TruSeq adapters. Sequencing of libraries was performed on an Illumina NovaSeq with 2 x 150 bp paired-end reads. The original methods were these. Reads were demultiplexed and collapsed into UMI-guided consensus sequences with migec v1.2.7. With mixcr v2.1.11, UMI consensuses were aligned to TRA and TRB V and J templates and assembled into clonotypes. A clonotype was counted as expanded or contracted only if both edgeR and NoisET called the change significant, with noise models trained on biological replicates. edgeR calls used a false discovery rate-adjusted p below 0.01 and a log2 fold-change threshold of 1. As an exploratory analysis of dynamics, max-normalized trajectories of the 1000 most abundant clonotypes were examined with PCA combined with hierarchical clustering. Separately sequenced CD4+ and CD8+ repertoires were used to assign a CD4 or CD8 phenotype to each responding clone. TCRdb handled the public reads itself, with Q25 trimming in fastp and clone calling in MiXCR, and kept productive beta chains. Rows matching on CDR3 protein sequence are summarized as one entry with the most common DNA and genes. It is TCRdb's table, rather than the study itself, that gives the V and J calls and clone size. The sample has around 510,000 distinct CDR3 sequences on record, roughly 22% of them singletons. The ten largest clones add up to under 8.5% of the sample.

V and J are truncated by 3 bases and 7 bases respectively, leaving an intervening sequence of 15 bases. From the cysteine through the phenylalanine, the CDR3 covers 13 amino acids. Only the CDR3 part of the read is kept: 39 bases, read in frame from the first base. The germline V gene (reference sequence) specifies DFQATT as CDR1 and SNEGSKA as CDR2. Sequencing used PBMCs or a T cell subset sorted from them (not recorded which). In this chain, TRBV20-1 is recombined with TRBJ1-2; the D segment could be TRBD1, given 6 matching bases. The receptor's source is an adult woman who had mild COVID-19 (a few samples of this study predate the infection). The sample titles of this study are shuffled in the database, so cell type and time point are left out; the donor was told from shared clones. The CDR3 region reads CSASHRTGAGYTF. DNA sequence: TGCAGTGCTAGTCATCGAACGGGGGCTGGCTACACCTTC.